The 17 T cell receptor beta chains listed next were all sequenced from one sample in a study of breast tumors, draining lymph nodes, adjacent tissues. The lymph nodes were axillary draining lymph nodes from breast cancer patients. TCRdb passed the multiplex PCR reads through MiXCR, listing each CDR3 protein once. The sample contains 100,000 or so distinct CDR3 sequences, approximately 22% of which appear only once. The sequencing input was axillary lymph node tissue. The origin of the receptors is a female donor with breast cancer. Some clones in this sample may be carry-over from other donors' samples.

This clonotype was detected only a few times. This chain's CDR3 is CASSSRGREGPWTGELFF. DNA for the CDR3: TGTGCCAGCAGCTCCCGCGGGAGGGAGGGCCCTTGGACCGGGGAGCTGTTTTTT. The V gene is TRBV5-4, the J gene TRBJ2-2; 9 bases fit TRBD2. Germline V gene data show CDR1 as SGHNT and CDR2 as YYREEE (reference sequence). The CDR3 is made up of 18 amino acids. V lost 3 bases, J lost 5 bases, and 14 bases stayed unmatched.

In this sample, this clonotype turned up many times. V and J are TRBV5-1 and TRBJ2-7, with 13 bases matching TRBD2. From germline, CDR1 is SGHRS and CDR2 YFSETQ. The CDR3 runs 14 residues. The V gene end was trimmed by 8 bases and the J gene end by 3 bases; junction bases not matched to a gene: 5. This CDR3 is CASTGTSGNYEQYF. Written as DNA, the CDR3 is TGCGCCAGTACCGGGACTAGCGGGAACTACGAGCAGTACTTC.

There are a few counts of this clonotype. A much larger clone lies a single base off, so this may be a read error. The rearrangement uses TRBV7-2 and TRBJ2-3, with 7 nucleotides matching TRBD1. Germline V CDR1 and CDR2: SGHTA, FQGNSA. CDR3 length: 14 residues. With V trimmed by 6 bases and J by 4 bases, 7 bases remained unmatched. The CDR3 DNA follows: TGTGCCAGCAGTAGACAGGGTTCGGCAGATACGCAGTATTTT. As protein: CASSRQGSADTQYF.

This clonotype occurred many times. The V gene is TRBV7-2, the J gene TRBJ1-3, with D possibly matching TRBD1 (5 bases). Deletions cut 3 bases from V and 1 base from J, with 13 bases between. The CDR3 has 16 amino acids. Germline CDR1 reads SGHTA; CDR2 reads FQGNSA. CDR3: CASSFYGTDSGNTIYF. The CDR3 DNA reads as TGTGCCAGCAGCTTTTACGGGACGGATTCTGGAAACACCATATATTTT.

The V and J genes are TRBV6-5 and TRBJ2-5; tentatively, D is TRBD1 or TRBD2 (5 bases each). This CDR3 has 14 residues. Trimming pared 0 bases from V and 5 bases from J, leaving 10 bases between. Germline assignment: CDR1 MNHEY and CDR2 SVGAGI. For the CDR3, the DNA is TGTGCCAGCAGTTACTCCGGGGCGAGGGAGACCCAGTACTTC. Translating gives CASSYSGARETQYF.

This clonotype came up many times. The chain is built from TRBV24-1 and TRBJ2-1; D remains ambiguous. Germline V gene data show CDR1 as KGHDR and CDR2 as SFDVKD. The CDR3 has 13 amino acids. V was shortened by 7 bases and J by 8 bases, with 14 bases between the two germline ends. CDR3 region: CATSADGRDEQFF. The CDR3 DNA follows: TGTGCCACCAGCGCCGACGGTAGAGATGAGCAGTTCTTC.

At least ten counts were recorded for this clonotype. This chain links TRBV5-6 with TRBJ2-3; D possibly matches TRBD1 or TRBD2 (6 bases each). V was clipped by 0 bases and J by 3 bases, with 14 bases between them. CDR1 and CDR2 from the germline V gene are SGHDT and YYEEEE. The CDR3 consists of 16 residues. The CDR3 nucleotides read TGTGCCAGCAGCTTGGCCCCGGGGGCCCCTACAGATACGCAGTATTTT. Its protein is CASSLAPGAPTDTQYF.

A remark on this clonotype: Being one base from a much bigger clone, this may be a read error. The chain links TRBV6-6 to TRBJ1-5; 9 bases are shared with TRBD1. Germline trimming cut 5 bases from V and 9 bases from J; bases unmatched to any gene: 14. The CDR3 has 16 residues. Germline V gene lookup returns CDR1 MNHNY and CDR2 SVGAGI (reference sequence). CDR3 region: CASSPHTGGIGRPQHF. The CDR3 DNA follows: TGTGCCAGCAGTCCCCATACAGGGGGCATAGGGCGGCCCCAGCATTTT.

This clonotype has at least ten counts. J is TRBJ1-6 and V is TRBV3-1, with D hard to call. Germline V gene lookup returns CDR1 LGHDT and CDR2 YNNKEL (reference sequence). V was trimmed by 1 base and J by 10 bases, leaving 8 bases between them. This CDR3 spans 13 amino acids. The CDR3 region has the DNA TGTGCCAGCAGCCAAGGTGTAGGATCACCCCTCCACTTT. Translated, it gives CASSQGVGSPLHF.

This clonotype was seen ten or more times. This chain connects TRBV5-6 to TRBJ2-1; the D is unclear. CDR1 SGHDT and CDR2 YYEEEE come from the germline V gene. This CDR3 is built from 16 residues. Deletions cut 5 bases from V and 6 bases from J, with 21 bases between. CDR3 region: CASSPRLGTVPNEQFF. Here the CDR3 DNA reads TGTGCCAGCAGTCCAAGACTTGGAACCGTCCCCAATGAGCAGTTCTTC.

This clonotype was recorded many times. The chain carries TRBV9 and TRBJ1-5; D is uncertain. Looked up from germline, CDR1 is SGDLS and CDR2 is YYNGEE. V was clipped by 0 bases and J by 5 bases, with 3 bases between them. The CDR3 has 12 amino acids. The CDR3 protein is CASSVVDQPQHF. The CDR3 DNA follows: TGTGCCAGCAGCGTAGTAGATCAGCCCCAGCATTTT.

In this sample, this clonotype turned up many times. The chain combines TRBV9 with TRBJ2-5; TRBD2 matches 12 bases. This CDR3 is 16 amino acids long. Germline-derived CDR1 and CDR2 are SGDLS and YYNGEE. The V gene end was trimmed by 4 bases and the J gene end by 5 bases; junction bases not matched to a gene: 9. CDR3 sequence (DNA): TGTGCCAGCAGCTCCCGGGGGCTAGCGGGAGGGGAGACCCAGTACTTC. Translating it yields CASSSRGLAGGETQYF.

This clonotype was seen many times. This chain links TRBV29-1 with TRBJ2-5; possibly TRBD1 for D (6 bases). CDR3 length equals 12 residues. Germline CDR1 and CDR2: SQVTM and ANQGSEA. The ends were cut back, 6 bases at V and 2 bases at J, with 10 bases in the middle. In nucleotides, the CDR3 is TGCAGCGTAGGACAGAAACAAGAGACCCAGTACTTC. It yields the protein CSVGQKQETQYF.

This clonotype was seen repeatedly, ten times or more. V gene TRBV6-5 combines with J gene TRBJ2-7; D is ambiguous. Per the germline V gene, CDR1 is MNHEY and CDR2 is SVGAGI. The V and J ends lost 6 bases and 0 bases respectively, with 15 bases between them. The length of the CDR3 is 15 residues. The CDR3 loop is CASSGPGTSSYEQYF. CDR3 DNA sequence: TGTGCCAGCAGCGGCCCCGGTACCAGCTCCTACGAGCAGTACTTC.

This clonotype was counted many times. CDR3 nucleotides: TGCGCCAGCAGCCCCTCACCGGGAATCTCCTACAATGAGCAGTTCTTC. It is translated as CASSPSPGISYNEQFF. V gene TRBV4-1 combines with J gene TRBJ2-1; tentative D call: TRBD2 (5 bases). The CDR3 extends over 16 amino acids. The V and J ends lost 4 bases and 0 bases respectively, with 13 bases between them. Germline-derived CDR1 and CDR2 are MGHRA and YSYEKL.

For this clonotype: One end of the junction is discordant with germline, which a read error may explain. The rearrangement joins TRBV27 to TRBJ2-1; D may match TRBD1 or TRBD2 (7 bases each). Germline V lookup: CDR1 MNHEY, CDR2 SMNVEV (reference sequence). This CDR3 has 15 residues. The CDR3 is CAGSLRRGGTNEQLF. In DNA, the CDR3 is TGTGCCGGCAGTTTACGCAGGGGGGGGACCAATGAGCAGCTCTTC.

This clonotype was counted at least ten times. The chain is built from TRBV20-1 and TRBJ1-2; 10 bases match TRBD1. The CDR3 runs to 17 residues. The ends lost 1 base at V and 4 bases at J; junction bases unmatched: 12. Germline CDR1 and CDR2: DFQATT and SNEGSKA (reference sequence). The CDR3 spells CSARVRWGQGFGYGYTF. CDR3 coding DNA: TGCAGTGCTAGAGTTCGCTGGGGACAGGGGTTCGGCTATGGCTACACCTTC.